Below are 3 T cell receptor beta chains sequenced from a single sample in a study of human T cells and chemical hapten exposure. Regarding time point: pre-sensitization, week 0. Documented treatment: therapeutic diphenylcyclopropenone sensitization with weekly scalp DPC. A single record per CDR3 protein comes from TCRdb applying MiXCR to the RACE reads. Among around 180,000 distinct CDR3 sequences listed, 25% to 35% were seen once. The sample here was whole blood, taken in connection with sensitization to the hapten diphenylcyclopropenone (DPC). All receptors derive from a woman under 40 with alopecia areata. Some clones in this sample may be carry-over from other donors' samples.

V and J are TRBV6-5 and TRBJ2-6; TRBD1 aligns across 8 bases. The junction had 2 bases not matched to a gene; V was cut back by 2 bases and J by 2 bases. CDR1 and CDR2 (germline): MNHEY, SVGAGI. This CDR3 contains 16 residues. Here the CDR3 reads CASSYGTGTGANVLTF. DNA for the CDR3: TGTGCCAGCAGTTACGGGACAGGAACTGGGGCCAACGTCCTGACTTTC.

The rearrangement joins TRBV4-3 to TRBJ2-3, with 8 bases fitting TRBD1. CDR3 size: 15 residues. CDR1 is LGHNA and CDR2 is YSLEER in the germline V gene. V was clipped by 6 bases and J by 4 bases; unmatched bases: 9. CDR3 DNA: TGCGCCAGCAGGAGGGAGACAGGGGAGCCAGATACGCAGTATTTT. Translation: CASRRETGEPDTQYF.

The V call is TRBV6-5, the J call TRBJ1-1, with TRBD1 matching 7 bases. Germline V gene sequence: CDR1 MNHEY, CDR2 SVGAGI. V lost 0 bases to trimming and J lost 10 bases; unmatched junction nucleotides: 5. This CDR3 contains 13 residues. Written as DNA, the CDR3 is TGTGCCAGCAGTTACTCCCTGACAGGGACAGCTTTCTTT. Protein: CASSYSLTGTAFF.